This record concerns one T cell receptor (beta chain) sequence. Data came from immunoSEQ multiplex PCR; TCRdb stores just in-frame clones and leaves some out. Of approximately 650,000 clones in the sample, less than 97% were seen once. The entry originates in a study of shared clonotypes between healthy human individuals. V shed 1 base and J 5 bases; nucleotides not matched to a gene: 9. This CDR3 contains 17 residues. Germline V gene sequence: CDR1 MNHEY, CDR2 SMNVEV (reference sequence). Naive CD8 populations comprised CD45RO-negative cells positively selected for CCR7, excluding terminally differentiated effector memory CD45RA+ cells.

This chain links TRBV27 with TRBJ1-4, with TRBD1 identical over 8 bases. The origin of this receptor is a woman aged 25 to 39 in good health. The specimen sequenced was naive CD8+ T cells sorted from blood. Here the CDR3 DNA reads TGTGCCAGCAGTTTATGGACAGGGCGACTACCGAATGAAAAACTGTTTTTT. Translated: CASSLWTGRLPNEKLFF.